Shown below are 14 T cell receptor beta chains from a single sample sequenced in a study of T cells in Graves' hyperthyroidism and ophthalmopathy. The CDR3 regions of TCR beta were amplified from RNA transcripts. HTBI primers drove first-round RT-PCR of the TCR CDR3. TCRdb reprocessed the multiplex PCR reads via MiXCR and lists one record per CDR3 protein. The table has around 400,000 distinct CDR3 sequences, about 15% seen once. The specimen was blood. Receptor source: a woman younger than 35 with Graves' hyperthyroidism that later progressed to Graves' ophthalmopathy.

There are a few counts of this clonotype. In DNA form, the CDR3 reads TGTGCCAGCAGCTTCGCTACAGGGAACACTGAAGCTTTCTTT. Protein: CASSFATGNTEAFF. This chain uses TRBV7-8 with TRBJ1-1, with D maybe TRBD1 (5 bases). V was clipped by 3 bases and J by 1 base, with 9 bases between them. The V gene's germline CDR1 is SGHVS and CDR2 FQNEAQ. This CDR3 region has 14 residues.

This clonotype was counted only a few times. V gene TRBV14 combines with J gene TRBJ2-3; 10 bases match TRBD2. The V gene's germline CDR1 is SGHDN and CDR2 FVKESK. This CDR3 has 15 amino acids. The junction had 7 bases not matched to a gene; V was cut back by 4 bases and J by 6 bases. CDR3 residues: CASSLAGGPLDTQYF. In DNA, the CDR3 is TGTGCCAGCAGCCTAGCGGGGGGACCCTTGGATACGCAGTATTTT.

There are a few counts of this clonotype. This sequence joins TRBV7-2 and TRBJ1-3; a weak D match, TRBD1 (5 bases). The CDR3 is 17 amino acids. The germline gives CDR1 SGHTA, CDR2 FQGNSA. V was trimmed by 2 bases and J by 4 bases, leaving 18 bases between them. The CDR3 sequence: CASSLNLGRRGGNTIYF. CDR3 nucleotide sequence: TGTGCCAGCAGCTTAAATTTGGGACGACGGGGCGGAAACACCATATATTTT.

A note on this clonotype: Given a much more abundant clone one base away, this may be a read error. V gene TRBV27 combines with J gene TRBJ2-1, with D possibly called TRBD1 or TRBD2 (5 bases each). The V end was cut by 8 bases, the J end by 3 bases, with 14 bases between. The V gene's germline CDR1 is MNHEY and CDR2 SMNVEV (reference sequence). The CDR3 has 14 residues. CDR3 region: CASALGTVYNEQFF. CDR3 sequence (DNA): TGTGCCAGCGCCCTGGGGACCGTCTACAATGAGCAGTTCTTC.

This clonotype was detected many times. This chain links TRBV20-1 with TRBJ2-7; tentative D call: TRBD2 (7 bases). V was shortened by 1 base and J by 9 bases, with 22 bases between the two germline ends. Per germline, CDR1 DFQATT and CDR2 SNEGSKA (reference sequence). The CDR3 length is 15 residues. The CDR3 spells CSARGRRGGILRQYF. The CDR3 DNA is TGCAGTGCTAGAGGGAGACGCGGGGGCATCCTCCGGCAGTACTTC.

This clonotype was seen ten or more times. The chain joins TRBV11-2 to TRBJ1-4; a possible D gene is TRBD1 (5 bases). Germline loops: CDR1 SGHAT, CDR2 FQNNGV. CDR3 length: 15 amino acids. V shed 5 bases and J shed 0 bases, with 10 bases lying between them. In DNA form, the CDR3 reads TGTGCCAGCAGCCCGGACACCGCAACTAATGAAAAACTGTTTTTT. Translating gives CASSPDTATNEKLFF. The entire variable domain, with the rest obtained from reference TRBV11-2 and TRBJ1-4, is as follows: EAGVAQSPRYKIIEKRQSVAFWCNPISGHATLYWYQQILGQGPKLLIQFQNNGVVDDSQLPKDRFSAERLKGVDSTLKIQPAKLEDSAVYLCASSPDTATNEKLFFGSGTQLSVL.

This clonotype was seen at least ten times. The chain is built from TRBV27 and TRBJ2-1; no clear D gene. CDR1 MNHEY and CDR2 SMNVEV come from the germline V gene (reference sequence). Between the trimmed V and J ends, which lost 0 bases and 5 bases, there was a span of 5 bases. The CDR3 has 13 residues. The CDR3 is CASSLSKDNEQFF. In nucleotides, the CDR3 is TGTGCCAGCAGTTTATCGAAGGACAATGAGCAGTTCTTC.

In this sample, this clonotype turned up many times. V is TRBV11-2 and J is TRBJ2-5, with D tentatively TRBD2 (6 bases). CDR1 and CDR2 (germline): SGHAT, FQNNGV. This CDR3 region has 20 residues. V was clipped by 2 bases and J by 2 bases, with 27 bases between them. CDR3 nucleotides: TGTGCCAGCAGCTTAAAGCCCTTCCCGGGAGAGGGAATCCGACAAGAGACCCAGTACTTC. It codes for CASSLKPFPGEGIRQETQYF.

The count of this clonotype is one. The rearrangement joins TRBV20-1 to TRBJ2-6; a possible D gene is TRBD1 (6 bases). This CDR3 is 21 amino acids long. Looked up from germline, CDR1 is DFQATT and CDR2 is SNEGSKA (reference sequence). Deletions cut 1 base from V and 1 base from J, with 26 bases between. The CDR3 protein is CSARAKTNRRGTLSGANVLTF. The CDR3 DNA follows: TGCAGTGCTAGAGCTAAGACCAACCGCAGGGGAACCTTATCTGGGGCCAACGTCCTGACTTTC.

J is TRBJ1-6 and V is TRBV2, with D tentatively TRBD1 (6 bases). CDR3 size: 13 residues. Trimming removed 7 bases from V and 10 bases from J, with 14 bases in between. CDR1 and CDR2 (germline): SNHLY, FYNNEI. The CDR3 spells CASTLDSGSPLHF. The CDR3 DNA follows: TGTGCCAGCACTCTGGACAGCGGATCACCCCTCCACTTT.

This clonotype was seen ten or more times. This chain joins TRBV28 and TRBJ2-7, with 8 nucleotides matching TRBD2. With V trimmed by 6 bases and J by 4 bases, 8 bases remained unmatched. This CDR3 comprises 14 residues. CDR1 MDHEN and CDR2 SYDVKM come from the germline V gene. CDR3 nucleotides: TGTGCCAGCAGACCGGGACTAGTCTCATACGAGCAGTACTTC. As protein: CASRPGLVSYEQYF.

In its sample, this clonotype was seen many times. The genes are TRBV6-1 and TRBJ1-5, with 8 nucleotides matching TRBD1. V dropped 5 bases and J dropped 3; count of bases not matched to a gene: 6. This CDR3 is built from 15 residues. Germline V lookup: CDR1 MNHNS, CDR2 SASEGT. For the CDR3, the DNA is TGTGCCAGCAGTTCATCGGGACAGGTCAATCAGCCCCAGCATTTT. It encodes CASSSSGQVNQPQHF.

At least ten counts were recorded for this clonotype. In DNA form, the CDR3 reads TGTGCCAGCAGTTTGAGGGGACAGCCGGGGGAGACCCAGTACTTC. This encodes CASSLRGQPGETQYF. This chain uses TRBV28 with TRBJ2-5; 7 bases line up with TRBD1. V trimming: 3 bases; J trimming: 5 bases; junction bases outside the gene matches: 9. This CDR3 is built from 15 residues. Germline CDR1 reads MDHEN; CDR2 reads SYDVKM. Full variable domain (missing parts from reference TRBV28 and TRBJ2-5): DVKVTQSSRYLVKRTGEKVFLECVQDMDHENMFWYRQDPGLGLRLIYFSYDVKMKEKGDIPEGYSVSREKKERFSLILESASTNQTSMYLCASSLRGQPGETQYFGPGTRLLVL.

This clonotype was detected a few times. The chain is built from TRBV6-1 and TRBJ2-3; D may correspond to TRBD1 or TRBD2 (5 bases each). V was clipped by 4 bases and J by 6 bases, with 20 bases between them. Per germline, CDR1 MNHNS and CDR2 SASEGT. CDR3 length: 16 residues. The CDR3 spells CASSAPGLLVSDTQYF. CDR3 in DNA: TGTGCCAGCAGTGCCCCGGGGCTATTGGTGTCGGATACGCAGTATTTT.